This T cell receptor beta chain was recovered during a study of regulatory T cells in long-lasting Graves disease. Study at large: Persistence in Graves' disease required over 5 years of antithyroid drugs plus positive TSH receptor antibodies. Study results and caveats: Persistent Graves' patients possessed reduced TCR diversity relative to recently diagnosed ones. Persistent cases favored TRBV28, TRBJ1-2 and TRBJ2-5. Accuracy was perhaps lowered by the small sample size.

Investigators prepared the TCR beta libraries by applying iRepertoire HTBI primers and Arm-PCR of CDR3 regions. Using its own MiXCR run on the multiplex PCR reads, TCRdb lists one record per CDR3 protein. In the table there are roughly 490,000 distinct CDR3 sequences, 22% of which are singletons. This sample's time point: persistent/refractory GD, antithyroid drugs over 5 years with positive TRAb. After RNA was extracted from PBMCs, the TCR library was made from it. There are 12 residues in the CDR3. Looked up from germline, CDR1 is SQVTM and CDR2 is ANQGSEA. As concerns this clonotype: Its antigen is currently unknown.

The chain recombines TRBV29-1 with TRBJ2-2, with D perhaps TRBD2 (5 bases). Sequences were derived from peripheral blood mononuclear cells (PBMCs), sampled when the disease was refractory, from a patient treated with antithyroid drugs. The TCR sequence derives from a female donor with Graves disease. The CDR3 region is CSGREGAGELFF. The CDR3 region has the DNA TGCAGTGGACGAGAGGGTGCCGGGGAGCTGTTTTTT.